These T cell receptor beta chains were read from a single sample in a study of cytomegalovirus exposure and HLA in healthy donors. Only in-frame clones appear in the TCRdb table, and some are missing; sequencing was by immunoSEQ multiplex PCR. Counted here are more than 75,000 clones, roughly 80% occurring once; the ten biggest clones make up 6.2%. The sequenced sample consisted of PBMCs. These TCRs come from a woman between 50 and 59 years old in good health and CMV-seropositive. Each CDR3 is given with its conserved first and last residue. Each record gives: D gene, J gene, V gene, clone size, CDR3 protein, CDR3 DNA. The D gene is left open where the match is weak. Clone size is shown for a subset of rows, as once, few, many or a class of expanded clone.

d_call: .; j_call: TRBJ1-4; v_call: TRBV25-1; clone_size: .; cdr3_aa: CASSAGVREKLFF; cdr3_nt: TGTGCCAGCAGTGCAGGGGTACGTGAAAAACTGTTTTTT
d_call: TRBD1; j_call: TRBJ1-5; v_call: TRBV27; clone_size: .; cdr3_aa: CASRGTGRNQPQHF; cdr3_nt: TGTGCCAGCAGGGGGACAGGTCGCAATCAGCCCCAGCATTTT
d_call: .; j_call: TRBJ1-4; v_call: TRBV15; clone_size: .; cdr3_aa: CATSSGQQGEKLFF; cdr3_nt: TGTGCCACCAGCAGCGGCCAACAGGGCGAAAAACTGTTTTTT
d_call: .; j_call: TRBJ1-5; v_call: TRBV27; clone_size: .; cdr3_aa: CASSSGNPWEPQHF; cdr3_nt: TGTGCCAGCAGTTCCGGGAACCCGTGGGAGCCCCAGCATTTT
d_call: TRBD1; j_call: TRBJ1-2; v_call: TRBV4-1; clone_size: few; cdr3_aa: CASSPQGAAVYTF; cdr3_nt: TGCGCCAGCAGCCCCCAGGGGGCCGCTGTCTACACCTTC
d_call: TRBD2; j_call: TRBJ2-1; v_call: TRBV25-1; clone_size: .; cdr3_aa: CASTGLAGGPNEQFF; cdr3_nt: TGTGCCAGCACCGGACTAGCGGGAGGGCCCAATGAGCAGTTCTTC
d_call: .; j_call: TRBJ2-5; v_call: TRBV7-3; clone_size: .; cdr3_aa: CASSLGRGYGETQYF; cdr3_nt: TGTGCCAGCAGCTTAGGCAGGGGCTATGGTGAGACCCAGTACTTC
d_call: TRBD1; j_call: TRBJ1-5; v_call: TRBV4-2; clone_size: few; cdr3_aa: CASSQEDRALNQPQHF; cdr3_nt: TGTGCCAGCAGCCAGGAGGACAGGGCGCTAAATCAGCCCCAGCATTTT
d_call: .; j_call: TRBJ2-1; v_call: TRBV28; clone_size: .; cdr3_aa: CASHFMGASNEQFF; cdr3_nt: TGTGCCAGCCACTTCATGGGGGCTTCTAATGAGCAGTTCTTC
d_call: .; j_call: TRBJ2-1; v_call: TRBV30; clone_size: .; cdr3_aa: CAWSVFGSLGEQFF; cdr3_nt: TGTGCCTGGAGTGTGTTCGGGAGTCTCGGTGAGCAGTTCTTC
d_call: TRBD2; j_call: TRBJ2-1; v_call: TRBV18; clone_size: .; cdr3_aa: CASSPTLAGRRNEQFF; cdr3_nt: TGTGCCAGCTCACCAACGCTAGCGGGAAGAAGAAATGAGCAGTTCTTC
d_call: TRBD1; j_call: TRBJ1-1; v_call: TRBV19; clone_size: .; cdr3_aa: CASSVDRGNTEAFF; cdr3_nt: TGTGCCAGTAGTGTGGACAGGGGAAACACTGAAGCTTTCTTT